This T cell receptor (beta chain) was recovered during a study of immune evolution from preneoplasia to lung adenocarcinoma. Study-level information: HLA loss of heterozygosity: around 6.5% AIS, about 15% MIA, roughly 35% ADC, none AAH.

Resections took place in Japan or China from the mid-2010s to the late 2010s. The CDR3 runs 15 residues. V lost 4 bases, J lost 4 bases, and 9 bases stayed unmatched. Germline CDR1 reads SGDLS; CDR2 reads YYNGEE. In its sample, this clone was seen once. Its antigen is not known. Study results and caveats: Normal lung had highest clonality; later lesions appeared denser, more diverse.

Profiled with immunoSEQ multiplex PCR; TCRdb holds only in-frame clones, not every one. The data show some 7,500 clones, around 85% seen once. The source material was FFPE minimally invasive lung adenocarcinoma tissue. The J gene is TRBJ1-1, the V gene TRBV9; 8 bases align to TRBD1. This receptor was identified in an elderly person with lung adenocarcinoma. This chain's CDR3 is CASSPNQGAITEAFF. The CDR3 bases are TGTGCCAGCAGCCCCAATCAGGGGGCGATCACTGAAGCTTTCTTT.